The rows below give T cell receptor beta chains drawn from one sample of a study of shared clonotypes between healthy human individuals. The protocol was immunoSEQ multiplex PCR, while the TCRdb copy is restricted to in-frame clones and leaves out a portion. The data show approximately 2.3 million clones, 85% to 95% seen once. Sequencing was performed on naive CD4+ T cells from PBMCs. The receptor set was obtained from a man in his late teens or twenties in good health. Some clones in this sample may be carry-over from other donors' samples. Both conserved end residues are trimmed from each CDR3. Clone size, where shown, is once, few, many, or a class for clones that have expanded.

J gene,clone size,CDR3 length,V gene,CDR3 protein
TRBJ2-2,NA,17,TRBV7-9,ASSRIFSGRARETGELF
TRBJ1-5,NA,13,TRBV27,ASSMMKGRNQPQH
TRBJ2-7,NA,13,TRBV18,ASSAGQGISYEQY
TRBJ2-7,once,14,TRBV5-1,ASSLEARGTSYEQY
TRBJ1-1,NA,14,TRBV7-9,ASVFSPTGMNTEAF
TRBJ2-7,NA,9,TRBV20-1,SASDRYEQY
TRBJ2-3,once,15,TRBV7-2,ASSLVGGSRSTDTQY
TRBJ2-7,NA,13,TRBV6-6,ASSYGTAGAYEQY
TRBJ1-1,NA,11,TRBV27,ASSLGTGPEAF
TRBJ1-4,NA,12,TRBV6-1,ASRTGGPNEKLF
TRBJ1-5,NA,12,TRBV18,ASSRGQGFQPQH
TRBJ2-1,NA,17,TRBV28,ASSILGLAGWFSYNEQF